The source of this TCR beta chain is a study of OX40 agonist ivuxolimab in advanced cancers. Trimming took off 2 bases at V and 7 bases at J, with 14 bases between the two ends. This CDR3 spans 14 amino acids. Germline assignment: CDR1 MDHEN and CDR2 SYDVKM. The repertoire was sequenced with immunoSEQ multiplex PCR; TCRdb's copy has only in-frame clones and lacks some. The sample has about 67,000 clones, more than 75% seen once; the top ten hold about 3.9%. This sequence originates from an adult with an advanced solid tumor such as melanoma, head and neck, liver or kidney cancer. The sequencing used CD4+ or CD8+ T cells sorted from blood, collected in a trial of the OX40 agonist ivuxolimab. The chain combines TRBV28 with TRBJ2-5, with D perhaps matching TRBD1 (5 bases). Here the CDR3 reads CASSLATVQGTQYF. The CDR3 DNA sequence: TGTGCCAGCAGTTTAGCGACCGTCCAGGGGACCCAGTACTTC.